Each of the 10 T cell receptor beta chains below was sequenced from the same sample in a study of blood T cell repertoires in COVID-19. TCRdb keeps only in-frame clones here, not all; method: immunoSEQ multiplex PCR. Among roughly 290,000 clones listed, around 82% were seen once. Sequencing input: peripheral blood. These receptor sequences come from a person aged 70 to 85 with COVID-19, enrolled during active disease.

The chain employs TRBV6-1 and TRBJ1-2; D unresolved. The CDR3 has 15 amino acids. Germline V lookup: CDR1 MNHNS, CDR2 SASEGT. V was pared by 2 bases and J by 4 bases, with 14 bases between. CDR3 region: CASSETPASPYGYTF. In DNA form, the CDR3 reads TGTGCCAGCAGTGAAACGCCCGCCAGTCCCTATGGCTACACCTTC.

This chain links TRBV19 with TRBJ1-2; TRBD1 matches 7 bases. This CDR3 is built from 12 residues. Germline CDR1 LNHDA, CDR2 SQIVND (reference sequence). The junction had 2 bases not matched to a gene; V was cut back by 6 bases and J by 4 bases. The CDR3 spells CASRGQVYGYTF. The CDR3 DNA reads TGTGCCAGTAGAGGACAGGTCTATGGCTACACCTTC.

The chain recombines TRBV7-2 with TRBJ2-7; D might be TRBD1 (6 bases). Germline-derived CDR1 and CDR2 are SGHTA and FQGNSA. Trimming took 3 bases from V and 5 from J, leaving 14 bases between them. This CDR3 contains 14 residues. Here the CDR3 reads CASSLVGAPDEQYF. CDR3 nucleotides: TGTGCCAGCAGCTTGGTGGGGGCCCCTGACGAGCAGTACTTC.

This chain links TRBV19 with TRBJ2-1; D might be TRBD1 (5 bases). Trimming shortened V by 2 bases and J by 1 base, and 6 bases separated the two germline ends. This CDR3 is 14 amino acids long. Germline loops: CDR1 LNHDA, CDR2 SQIVND (reference sequence). The CDR3 loop is CASSIQGSYNEQFF. Here the CDR3 DNA reads TGTGCCAGTAGTATACAGGGTTCCTACAATGAGCAGTTCTTC.

The rearrangement joins TRBV5-6 to TRBJ1-4, with no clear D. This CDR3 contains 14 residues. Germline CDR1 reads SGHDT; CDR2 reads YYEEEE. V was pared by 3 bases and J by 6 bases, with 12 bases between. CDR3 nucleotide sequence: TGTGCCAGCAGCTCGCGAGTTGGGCATGAAAAACTGTTTTTT. It is translated as CASSSRVGHEKLFF.

The J gene is TRBJ2-7, the V gene TRBV4-2, with a possible D match to TRBD2 (6 bases). CDR1 is LGHNA and CDR2 is YNFKEQ in the germline V gene. The CDR3 is 15 residues long. V gave up 0 bases and J gave up 1 base, with 10 bases separating them. The CDR3 loop is CASSQERGNSYEQYF. CDR3 DNA: TGTGCCAGCAGCCAAGAACGCGGGAATTCCTACGAGCAGTACTTC.

The chain combines TRBV5-1 with TRBJ2-3; possibly TRBD1 for D (5 bases). V lost 5 bases and J 2 bases, leaving 12 bases between the germline ends. The CDR3 length is 14 residues. CDR1 and CDR2 (germline): SGHRS, YFSETQ. CDR3 in DNA: TGCGCCAGCAGTGAACAGGAGTCCACAGATACGCAGTATTTT. Protein: CASSEQESTDTQYF.

The J gene is TRBJ2-5, the V gene TRBV9; 8 bases match TRBD2. The CDR3 is 16 amino acids. CDR1 is SGDLS and CDR2 is YYNGEE in the germline V gene. V dropped 0 bases and J dropped 1; count of bases not matched to a gene: 5. Written as DNA, the CDR3 is TGTGCCAGCAGCGTAGGGTCAGCGGGGGTCCAAGAGACCCAGTACTTC. Translated: CASSVGSAGVQETQYF.

This clone was seen more than once but under ten times. V and J are TRBV7-9 and TRBJ1-1, with 8 positions matching TRBD1. The V gene's germline CDR1 is SEHNR and CDR2 FQNEAQ (reference sequence). Losses at the gene ends were 5 bases for V and 4 bases for J; bases not matched to a gene: 12. CDR3 length: 16 residues. As DNA, the CDR3 is TGTGCCAGCAGCCATACAGGGGGGACGTCGAGCACTGAAGCTTTCTTT. Its translation: CASSHTGGTSSTEAFF. Full variable domain (remainder filled in from reference TRBV7-9 and TRBJ1-1): DTGVSQNPRHKITKRGQNVTFRCDPISEHNRLYWYRQTLGQGPEFLTYFQNEAQLEKSRLLSDRFSAERPKGSFSTLEIQRTEQGDSAMYLCASSHTGGTSSTEAFFGQGTRLTVV.

The chain couples TRBV6-5 to TRBJ2-3; 9 nucleotides align to TRBD2. Germline assignment: CDR1 MNHEY and CDR2 SVGAGI. V gave up 6 bases and J gave up 4 bases; unmatched junction bases: 8. The CDR3 is made up of 15 amino acids. The CDR3 nucleotides are TGTGCCAGCAGCCTTAGCGGGAGTGGGGCAGATACGCAGTATTTT. Protein product: CASSLSGSGADTQYF.